The present entry profiles one T cell receptor beta chain with its context. Its antigen remains unidentified. The V end lost 0 bases, the J end lost 6 bases, and 13 bases lay between the germline ends. Germline V lookup: CDR1 MNHNS, CDR2 SASEGT. This CDR3 is built from 15 residues. This record comes from a study of siplizumab effects on memory and regulatory T cells. Study observations and caveats: Siplizumab produced a significant drop in alloreactive sequences attributable to unstimulated CD4+ memory cells.

Roughly 99,000 TCR templates underwent assay in each sample. Only in-frame clones appear in the TCRdb table, and some are missing; sequencing was by immunoSEQ multiplex PCR. The table lists 9,300 or so clones, almost 70% of them singletons. The sample comprised effector memory CD8+ T cells sorted from blood. Subset described: unstimulated CD8+ effector memory T cells. The chain joins TRBV6-1 to TRBJ2-3; D is possibly TRBD1 or TRBD2 (6 bases each). The receptor's source is a human donor in good health. CDR3 loop: CASSEATGGKDTQYF. In DNA form, the CDR3 reads TGTGCCAGCAGTGAAGCGACAGGAGGGAAGGATACGCAGTATTTT.